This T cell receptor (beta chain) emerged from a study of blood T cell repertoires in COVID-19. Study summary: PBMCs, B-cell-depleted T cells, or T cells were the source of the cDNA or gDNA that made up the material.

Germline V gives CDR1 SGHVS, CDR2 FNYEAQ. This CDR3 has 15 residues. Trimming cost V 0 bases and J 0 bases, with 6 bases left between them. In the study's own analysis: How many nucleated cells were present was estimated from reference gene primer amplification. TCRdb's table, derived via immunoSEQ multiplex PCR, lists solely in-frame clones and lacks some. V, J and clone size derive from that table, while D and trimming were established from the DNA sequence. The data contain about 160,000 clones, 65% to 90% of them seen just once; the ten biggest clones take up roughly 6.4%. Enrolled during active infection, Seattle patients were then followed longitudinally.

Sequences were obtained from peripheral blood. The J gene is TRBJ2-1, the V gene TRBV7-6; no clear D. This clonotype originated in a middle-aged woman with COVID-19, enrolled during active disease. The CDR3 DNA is TGTGCCAGCAGCTTAGCGATCAGCTCCTACAATGAGCAGTTCTTC. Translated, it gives CASSLAISSYNEQFF.